Listed below are T cell receptor beta chains from one sample, sequenced in a study of early T cells in non-severe SARS-CoV-2 infection. TCRdb ran MiXCR on the 5' RACE reads and lists one entry per CDR3 protein. Among about 71,000 distinct CDR3 sequences, about an eighth were seen once, and the ten largest hold roughly an eighth. Material for sequencing was whole blood. These receptors were obtained from an adult who was a healthcare worker with PCR-confirmed SARS-CoV-2 infection or an uninfected control (not recorded which). Each CDR3 is given with its conserved first and last residue. Each record gives: D gene, J gene, clone size, V gene, CDR3 DNA, CDR3 protein. A D gene is named only where the DNA matches it firmly. Expanded clones get a size class; other rows say once, few or many, or leave the size out.

- TRBJ2-2 few TRBV28 TGTGCCAGTGCCCACCGGACAGGAGGGACCGGGGAGCTGTTTTTT CASAHRTGGTGELFF
TRBD2 TRBJ2-1 few TRBV20-1 TGCAGTGCTAGAGATCGGGAGGCACGCCTAGAGCAGTTCTTC CSARDREARLEQFF
TRBD1 TRBJ2-1 - TRBV12-3/TRBV12-4 TGTGCCAGCAGTTATACAGGGGGGAGTTACAATGAGCAGTTCTTC CASSYTGGSYNEQFF
- TRBJ2-2 many TRBV7-2 TGTGCCAGCACCTTCAACGTTCTGAACACCGGGGAGCTGTTTTTT CASTFNVLNTGELFF
TRBD2 TRBJ2-1 - TRBV30 TGTGCCTGGAGTACGCTAGCGGGGGGCAATGAGCAGTTCTTC CAWSTLAGGNEQFF
- TRBJ2-5 many TRBV6-6 TGTGCCAGCACCTCCCCGGAGACCCAGTACTTC CASTSPETQYF
- TRBJ1-1 few TRBV7-2 TGTGCCAGCAGCAACACGGGGCCCCAAGGGGCTTTCTTT CASSNTGPQGAFF
TRBD2 TRBJ2-1 few TRBV29-1 TGCAGCGTGGAGGTCGGGGGGGCCGGAAATGAGCAGTTCTTC CSVEVGGAGNEQFF
- TRBJ2-7 few TRBV29-1 TGCAGCGTTGAAGATCCAGGGTACTACGAGCAGTACTTC CSVEDPGYYEQYF
TRBD1 TRBJ1-5 many TRBV19 TGTGCCAGTAGTACCCGACAGGGGAGCAATCAGCCCCAGCATTTT CASSTRQGSNQPQHF
- TRBJ1-6 many TRBV5-4 TGTGCCAGCAGCTTGGCCGGACAGCGGGGTTCACCCCTCCACTTT CASSLAGQRGSPLHF
- TRBJ2-7 few TRBV12-3/TRBV12-4 TGTGCCTCCTCGGGGCTGGGGCGCGAGCAGTACTTC CASSGLGREQYF
- TRBJ1-6 many TRBV2 TGTGCCACCCAGGCAGACCATAATTCACCCCTCCACTTT CATQADHNSPLHF
TRBD1 TRBJ2-7 - TRBV18 TGTGCCAGCTCACCAAGGGGGGACAGGGAAAACGAGCAGTACTTC CASSPRGDRENEQYF
TRBD2 TRBJ2-7 few TRBV7-9 TGTGCCAGCAGCGCGCGGGGGTCCTACGAGCAGTACTTC CASSARGSYEQYF
- TRBJ1-3 few TRBV19 TGTGCCAGTAGTAAAGGTCCTGGCGCGTACTCTGGAAACACCATATATTTT CASSKGPGAYSGNTIYF
TRBD1 TRBJ2-1 - TRBV14 TGTGCCAGCAGCCCGATAGGACAGGGAGAAAGGAATGAGCAGTTCTTC CASSPIGQGERNEQFF
- TRBJ1-2 few TRBV11-2 TGTGCCAGCAGCCGACCGAACGAAGTGACAGGACTCTATGGCTACACCTTC CASSRPNEVTGLYGYTF
- TRBJ1-5 few TRBV15 TGTGCCACCAGCAGCCGGGGGTATCAGCCCCAGCATTTT CATSSRGYQPQHF
TRBD1 TRBJ1-2 many TRBV2 TGTGCCAGCAGAACCTCCGGGGACAGGAATGGCTACACCTTC CASRTSGDRNGYTF
- TRBJ1-1 - TRBV20-1 TGCAGTGCTAGAGCCCGAGGCACTGAAGCTTTCTTT CSARARGTEAFF
- TRBJ2-7 - TRBV3-1 TGTGCCAGCAGCCAAGATGGGGACGAGCAGTACTTC CASSQDGDEQYF
- TRBJ1-5 few TRBV9 TGTGCCAGCAGCGAAGAGGGGAATAGCAATCAGCCCCAGCATTTT CASSEEGNSNQPQHF
- TRBJ1-2 - TRBV11-1 TGTGCCAGACAGGACACCTCCAACTATGGCTACACCTTC CARQDTSNYGYTF
- TRBJ2-3 - TRBV11-2 TGTGCCAGCAGCTTAGCCCACAGGCCTAGCACAGATACGCAGTATTTT CASSLAHRPSTDTQYF
TRBD1 TRBJ1-2 few TRBV7-9 TGTGCCAGCAGCTTAGAGCAGGGGGTTGTCTATGGCTACACCTTC CASSLEQGVVYGYTF
- TRBJ1-1 few TRBV7-6 TGTGCCAGCAGCACGCAAGGCACTGAAGCTTTCTTT CASSTQGTEAFF
- TRBJ2-3 many TRBV29-1 TGCAGCGTTGGTCTAGATACGCAGTATTTT CSVGLDTQYF
- TRBJ1-4 many TRBV7-6 TGTGCCAGCAGTCGAGGGACTAGAACTAATGAAAAACTGTTTTTT CASSRGTRTNEKLFF
- TRBJ2-7 few TRBV6-6 TGTGCCAGCAGTTATTTTAACCCCGGCGGGATTTCCTACGAGCAGTACTTC CASSYFNPGGISYEQYF
TRBD2 TRBJ2-1 few TRBV6-4 TGTGCCAGCAGTGAAGGGGCAGCTAGCGGGGGCGGTGAGCAGTTCTTC CASSEGAASGGGEQFF
- TRBJ2-7 - TRBV29-1 TGCAGCGCAGGGACTGGCTCCTACGAGCAGTACTTC CSAGTGSYEQYF
TRBD1 TRBJ1-5 many TRBV12-3/TRBV12-4 TGTGCCAGCAGCACCCTACCGGGACAGGGAGCTCAGCCCCAGCATTTT CASSTLPGQGAQPQHF
- TRBJ2-7 many TRBV29-1 TGCAGCGTTGAACCCTCCGCCCAGGGAGCCGACTACGAGCAGTACTTC CSVEPSAQGADYEQYF
- TRBJ2-5 many TRBV20-1 TGCAGTGCACTAGAGTACCAAGAGACCCAGTACTTC CSALEYQETQYF
TRBD1 TRBJ1-1 few TRBV12-3/TRBV12-4 TGTGCCAGCAGTTTGGACAGGGGATATACTGAAGCTTTCTTT CASSLDRGYTEAFF
- TRBJ2-1 many TRBV24-1 TGTGCCACCAGCGGACTTGAGAATGAGCAGTTCTTC CATSGLENEQFF
- TRBJ2-3 - TRBV20-1 TGCAGTGCTAGCCGAAGACAGAATGGAGTGGATACGCAGTATTTT CSASRRQNGVDTQYF
TRBD2 TRBJ2-3 few TRBV3-1 TGTGCCAGCAGCCAAGATAAGCGGGGGATTAGCACAGATACGCAGTATTTT CASSQDKRGISTDTQYF
- TRBJ2-3 many TRBV29-1 TGCAGCGCCAGGGTGGGGGATACGCAGTATTTT CSARVGDTQYF
- TRBJ1-2 - TRBV7-2 TGTGCCAGCAGCCTAGCCGGGGCTAGGTCTGGCTACACCTTC CASSLAGARSGYTF
TRBD1 TRBJ2-1 - TRBV3-1 TGTGCCAGCGGAGTACAGGGGAGCAATGAGCAGTTCTTC CASGVQGSNEQFF
- TRBJ1-1 many TRBV7-2 TGTGCCAGCAGCTTATGGGCTGAAGCTTTCTTT CASSLWAEAFF
- TRBJ1-6 many TRBV15 TGTGCCACCAGCAGGGTTCGACTTAATTCACCCCTCCACTTT CATSRVRLNSPLHF
- TRBJ2-3 - TRBV4-2 TGTGCCAGCAGCCCGGGGGTTTCCACAGATACGCAGTATTTT CASSPGVSTDTQYF
- TRBJ2-3 few TRBV28 TGTGCCAGCAGCAGTATGGGCCCAGATACGCAGTATTTT CASSSMGPDTQYF